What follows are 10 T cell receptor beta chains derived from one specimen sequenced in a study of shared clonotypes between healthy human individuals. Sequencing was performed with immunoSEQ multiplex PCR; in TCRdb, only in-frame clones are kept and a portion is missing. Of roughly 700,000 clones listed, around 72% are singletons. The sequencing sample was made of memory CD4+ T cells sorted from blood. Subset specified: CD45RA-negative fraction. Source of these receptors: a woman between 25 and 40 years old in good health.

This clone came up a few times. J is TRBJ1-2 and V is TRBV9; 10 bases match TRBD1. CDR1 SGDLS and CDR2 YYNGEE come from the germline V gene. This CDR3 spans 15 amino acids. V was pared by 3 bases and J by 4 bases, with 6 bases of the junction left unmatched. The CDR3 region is CASSGRDRGLYGYTF. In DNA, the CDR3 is TGTGCCAGCAGCGGCCGGGACAGGGGCCTCTATGGCTACACCTTC. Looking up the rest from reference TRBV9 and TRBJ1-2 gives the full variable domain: DSGVTQTPKHLITATGQRVTLRCSPRSGDLSVYWYQQSLDQGLQFLIQYYNGEERAKGNILERFSAQQFPDLHSELNLSSLELGDSALYFCASSGRDRGLYGYTFGSGTRLTVV.

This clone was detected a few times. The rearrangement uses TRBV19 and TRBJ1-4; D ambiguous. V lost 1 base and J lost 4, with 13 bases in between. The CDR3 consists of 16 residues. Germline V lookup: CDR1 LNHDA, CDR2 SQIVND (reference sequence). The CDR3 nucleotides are TGTGCCAGTAGTATAGTCCGTCCGGAGGGTAATGAAAAACTGTTTTTT. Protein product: CASSIVRPEGNEKLFF.

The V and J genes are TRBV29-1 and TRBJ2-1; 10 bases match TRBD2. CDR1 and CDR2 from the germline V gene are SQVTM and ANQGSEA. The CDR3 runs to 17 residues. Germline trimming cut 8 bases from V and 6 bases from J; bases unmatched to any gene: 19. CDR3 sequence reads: CSSQRSSGRAVGNEQFF. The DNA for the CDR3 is TGCAGCTCGCAGAGATCCAGCGGGAGGGCGGTCGGCAATGAGCAGTTCTTC.

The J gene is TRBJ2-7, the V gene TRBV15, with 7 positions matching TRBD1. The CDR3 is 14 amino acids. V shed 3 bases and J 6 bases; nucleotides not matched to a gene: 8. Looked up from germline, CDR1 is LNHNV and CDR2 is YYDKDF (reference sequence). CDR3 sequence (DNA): TGTGCCACCAGCAGGCCCGGGACAGCCACCGAGCAGTACTTC. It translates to CATSRPGTATEQYF.

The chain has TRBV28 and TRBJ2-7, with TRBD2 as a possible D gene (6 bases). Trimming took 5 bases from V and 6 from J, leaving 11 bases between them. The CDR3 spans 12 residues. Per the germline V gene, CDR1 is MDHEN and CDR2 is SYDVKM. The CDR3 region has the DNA TGTGCCAGCAGTCGGGGGTGGGGCGAGCAGTACTTC. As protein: CASSRGWGEQYF. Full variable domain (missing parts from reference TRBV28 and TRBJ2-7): DVKVTQSSRYLVKRTGEKVFLECVQDMDHENMFWYRQDPGLGLRLIYFSYDVKMKEKGDIPEGYSVSREKKERFSLILESASTNQTSMYLCASSRGWGEQYFGPGTRLTVT.

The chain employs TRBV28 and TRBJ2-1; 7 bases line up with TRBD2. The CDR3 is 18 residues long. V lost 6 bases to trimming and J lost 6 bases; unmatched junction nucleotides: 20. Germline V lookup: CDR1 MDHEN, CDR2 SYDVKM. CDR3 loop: CASRHLLHGRESGNEQFF. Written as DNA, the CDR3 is TGTGCCAGCAGACACCTCCTGCATGGGCGGGAGTCGGGCAATGAGCAGTTCTTC. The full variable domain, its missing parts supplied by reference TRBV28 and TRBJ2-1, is DVKVTQSSRYLVKRTGEKVFLECVQDMDHENMFWYRQDPGLGLRLIYFSYDVKMKEKGDIPEGYSVSREKKERFSLILESASTNQTSMYLCASRHLLHGRESGNEQFFGPGTRLTVL.

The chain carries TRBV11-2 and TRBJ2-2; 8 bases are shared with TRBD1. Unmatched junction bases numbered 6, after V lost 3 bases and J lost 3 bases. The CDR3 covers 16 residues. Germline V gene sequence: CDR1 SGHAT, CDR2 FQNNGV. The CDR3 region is CASSFGQGGDTGELFF. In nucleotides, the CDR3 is TGTGCCAGCAGCTTCGGACAGGGCGGTGACACCGGGGAGCTGTTTTTT.

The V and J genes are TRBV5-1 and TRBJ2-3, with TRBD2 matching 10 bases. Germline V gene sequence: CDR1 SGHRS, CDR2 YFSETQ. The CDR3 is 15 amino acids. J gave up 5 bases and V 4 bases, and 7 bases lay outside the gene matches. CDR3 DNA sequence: TGCGCCAGCAGCCCTTCGGGGACTAGCGTAGATACGCAGTATTTT. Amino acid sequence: CASSPSGTSVDTQYF.

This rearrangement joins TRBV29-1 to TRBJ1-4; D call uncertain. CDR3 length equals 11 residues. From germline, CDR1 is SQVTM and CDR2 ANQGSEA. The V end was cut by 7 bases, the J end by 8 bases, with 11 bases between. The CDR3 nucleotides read TGCAGCGGGCGGGCAGACGAAAAACTGTTTTTT. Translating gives CSGRADEKLFF.

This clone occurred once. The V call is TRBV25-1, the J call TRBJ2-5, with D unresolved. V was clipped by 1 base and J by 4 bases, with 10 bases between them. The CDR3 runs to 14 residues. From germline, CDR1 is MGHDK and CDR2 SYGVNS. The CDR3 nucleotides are TGTGCCAGCAGTGAATCGGATCCTCGAGAGACCCAGTACTTC. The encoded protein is CASSESDPRETQYF. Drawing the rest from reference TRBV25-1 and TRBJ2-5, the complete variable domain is EADIYQTPRYLVIGTGKKITLECSQTMGHDKMYWYQQDPGMELHLIHYSYGVNSTEKGDLSSESTVSRIRTEHFPLTLESARPSHTSQYLCASSESDPRETQYFGPGTRLLVL.